This record concerns one T cell receptor beta chain sequence. RNA was isolated and reverse transcribed to cDNA, the sequencing template. Only in-frame clones appear in the TCRdb table, and some are missing; sequencing was by immunoSEQ multiplex PCR. The sample carries over 100,000 clones, roughly 50% recorded once. This specimen comes from a study of CD8+ T cells in alopecia areata. The CDR3 has 12 residues. Germline-derived CDR1 and CDR2 are SGHDT and YYEEEE. Trimming stripped 5 bases from V and 4 bases from J, with 8 bases between. Indicated treatment: oral pan-JAK inhibitor, 5-10 mg twice daily. Sample: CD8+ T cells sorted from blood, taken at week 24, from a patient treated with tofacitinib. This TCR was recovered from a human donor with alopecia areata. The chain recombines TRBV5-6 with TRBJ2-3, with D unresolved. The CDR3 spells CASSITPDTQYF. The CDR3 DNA reads TGTGCCAGCAGTATTACCCCAGATACGCAGTATTTT.